Listed here are 16 T cell receptor beta chains from one sample, sequenced in a study of T cells in Graves' hyperthyroidism and ophthalmopathy (dated by TCRdb to between 2018 and 2021). The protocol used for the library was multiplex PCR. The sample was run on an Illumina HiSeq 2000. TCR beta CDR3 regions were amplified from RNA transcripts. For the first round of RT-PCR on the TCR CDR3, the HTBI primer set was used together with the Qiagen OneStep RT-PCR kit. The public reads were reanalyzed by TCRdb: fastp trimming at Q25, MiXCR alignment, in-frame beta chains only. Rows with a matching CDR3 protein are joined into one entry that keeps the most common DNA and genes. The sample contains hundreds of thousands of distinct CDR3 sequences, roughly 15% of them found a single time. The top ten hold about an eighth of the sample. The sequenced material came from blood. These receptor sequences come from a woman between 45 and 60 years old with Graves' ophthalmopathy.

The chain carries TRBV19 and TRBJ2-3; TRBD2 might be the D (6 bases). Germline V gene lookup returns CDR1 LNHDA and CDR2 SQIVND (reference sequence). With 7 bases removed from V and 1 base from J, the gap between germline ends came to 12 bases. The CDR3 covers 14 residues. The CDR3 region is CASKGRRGTDTQYF. DNA for the CDR3: TGTGCCAGTAAAGGTCGGAGGGGCACAGATACGCAGTATTTT.

Details on this clonotype: A read error may account for a junction end that differs from germline. The chain couples TRBV28 to TRBJ1-2; 9 nucleotides match TRBD1. The CDR3 is 15 residues long. Per the germline V gene, CDR1 is MDHEN and CDR2 is SYDVKM. The CDR3 sequence is CAGSLPGQGSYGYTF. As DNA, the CDR3 is TGTGCCGGCAGTCTTCCGGGACAGGGTAGCTATGGCTACACCTTC.

The table lists this clonotype with many counts. This chain connects TRBV28 to TRBJ2-7; TRBD2 matches at 8 bases. V was pared by 11 bases and J by 3 bases, with 3 bases of the junction left unmatched. There are 11 residues in the CDR3. Germline V lookup: CDR1 MDHEN, CDR2 SYDVKM. The CDR3 DNA is TGTGCCGCCCGGGGGGGCTACGAGCAGTACTTC. Its translation: CAARGGYEQYF.

There are a few counts of this clonotype. The gene calls are TRBV10-3 and TRBJ1-2; D gene unclear. The V end lost 7 bases, the J end lost 4 bases, and 16 bases lay between the germline ends. The CDR3 covers 14 residues. From germline, CDR1 is ENHRY and CDR2 SYGVKD. As DNA, the CDR3 is TGTGCCATCAATATAAACAAGGAATCCTATGGCTACACCTTC. It codes for CAININKESYGYTF.

V is TRBV5-1 and J is TRBJ1-1, with no clear D. CDR3 length: 14 residues. Germline V CDR1 and CDR2: SGHRS, YFSETQ. The V end lost 4 bases, the J end lost 8 bases, and 18 bases lay between the germline ends. The DNA of the CDR3 is TGCGCCAGCAGCCTACTTAAAGACGGAGGAGAAGCTTTCTTT. Protein: CASSLLKDGGEAFF.

The CDR3 spells CASSQERQGSYGYTF. Written as DNA, the CDR3 is TGTGCCAGCAGCCAAGAACGACAGGGGTCCTACGGCTACACCTTC. The chain is built from TRBV14 and TRBJ1-2, with 8 bases lining up with TRBD1. V lost 0 bases, J lost 8 bases, and 8 bases stayed unmatched. This CDR3 region has 15 residues. Germline V gives CDR1 SGHDN, CDR2 FVKESK.

This chain links TRBV27 with TRBJ1-5; a weak D match, TRBD1 (5 bases). V was pared by 5 bases and J by 5 bases, with 13 bases between. CDR1 and CDR2 from the germline V gene are MNHEY and SMNVEV (reference sequence). This CDR3 has 14 residues. CDR3 amino acids: CASSPDRGYQPQHF. CDR3 bases: TGTGCCAGCAGTCCAGACAGAGGGTATCAGCCCCAGCATTTT.

This sequence joins TRBV28 and TRBJ2-5; TRBD2 matches 16 bases. After removal of 6 bases from V and 6 bases from J, the junction contained 4 bases not matched to a gene. Germline values: CDR1 MDHEN, CDR2 SYDVKM. The CDR3 totals 15 residues. As DNA, the CDR3 is TGTGCCAGCAGGGGACTAGCGGGAGGGGGGAAGACCCAGTACTTC. Its protein is CASRGLAGGGKTQYF.

This clonotype was counted many times. The chain has TRBV7-2 and TRBJ2-5, with D perhaps matching TRBD2 (5 bases). Trimming took 5 bases from V and 10 from J, leaving 11 bases between them. The CDR3 is 11 amino acids. The V gene's germline CDR1 is SGHTA and CDR2 FQGNSA. The CDR3 DNA reads TGTGCCAGCAGCCCCTCTCGGGACCAGTACTTC. Translation gives CASSPSRDQYF.

This sequence joins TRBV5-5 and TRBJ1-1; TRBD1 aligns across 11 bases. Germline V gives CDR1 SGHKS, CDR2 YYEKEE (reference sequence). CDR3 length equals 15 residues. Trimming cost V 9 bases and J 4 bases; bases outside gene matches: 11. CDR3 protein: CATKAGGTGGTEAFF. For the CDR3, the DNA is TGTGCCACCAAAGCTGGGGGGACAGGGGGCACTGAAGCTTTCTTT. Combining the CDR3 with reference TRBV5-5 and TRBJ1-1 gives the whole variable domain DAGVTQSPTHLIKTRGQQVTLRCSPISGHKSVSWYQQVLGQGPQFIFQYYEKEERGRGNFPDRFSARQFPNYSSELNVNALLLGDSALYLCATKAGGTGGTEAFFGQGTRLTVV.

This clonotype was recorded many times. This chain joins TRBV2 and TRBJ2-4, with D perhaps TRBD1 (5 bases). This CDR3 region has 17 residues. CDR1 is SNHLY and CDR2 is FYNNEI in the germline V gene. Trimming took off 1 base at V and 0 bases at J, with 13 bases between the two ends. The CDR3 spells CASSEEGVRTAKNIQYF. Written as DNA, the CDR3 is TGTGCCAGCAGTGAAGAAGGGGTGAGGACAGCCAAAAACATTCAGTACTTC.

This clonotype was detected many times. The chain combines TRBV12-3 or TRBV12-4 with TRBJ2-1; perhaps TRBD1 as D (5 bases). The length of the CDR3 is 17 residues. V shed 5 bases and J shed 6 bases, with 23 bases lying between them. The chain's CDR3 is CASSPPPRHQGSNEQFF. As DNA, the CDR3 is TGTGCCAGCAGTCCCCCGCCAAGACATCAGGGATCCAATGAGCAGTTCTTC.

This clonotype was counted ten times or more. This chain links TRBV7-8 with TRBJ2-5, with D possibly TRBD1 on 6 matching bases. Trimming left V 5 bases short and J 3 bases short, with 16 bases between. The germline CDR1 and CDR2 sequences are SGHVS and FQNEAQ. CDR3 size: 15 residues. The CDR3 loop is CASSPPGHSKETQYF. The CDR3 DNA reads TGTGCCAGCAGCCCACCGGGACACTCTAAAGAGACCCAGTACTTC.

This chain links TRBV24-1 with TRBJ1-5; D unclear. The ends were cut back, 3 bases at V and 2 bases at J, with 16 bases in the middle. This CDR3 contains 17 residues. The germline V gene encodes CDR1 KGHDR and CDR2 SFDVKD. CDR3 DNA: TGTGCCACCAGTGATAACGTGGATCCATGGGGCAATCAGCCCCAGCATTTT. This gives the protein CATSDNVDPWGNQPQHF.

This clonotype was observed many times. CDR3 protein: CASSEGNNYGYTF. In nucleotides, the CDR3 is TGTGCCAGCAGTGAAGGGAATAACTATGGCTACACCTTC. The gene calls are TRBV2 and TRBJ1-2, with unresolved D. The CDR3 spans 13 residues. The V and J ends lost 1 base and 1 base respectively, with 4 bases between them. Germline V CDR1 and CDR2: SNHLY, FYNNEI.

J is TRBJ1-4 and V is TRBV29-1; D is undetermined. The germline V gene encodes CDR1 SQVTM and CDR2 ANQGSEA. Trimming removed 4 bases at V and 0 bases at J, with 3 bases between. The CDR3 runs to 12 residues. CDR3 coding DNA: TGCAGCGTTGCCGCAACTAATGAAAAACTGTTTTTT. The encoded protein is CSVAATNEKLFF. Full variable domain (missing parts from reference TRBV29-1 and TRBJ1-4): SAVISQKPSRDICQRGTSLTIQCQVDSQVTMMFWYRQQPGQSLTLIATANQGSEATYESGFVIDKFPISRPNLTFSTLTVSNMSPEDSSIYLCSVAATNEKLFFGSGTQLSVL.